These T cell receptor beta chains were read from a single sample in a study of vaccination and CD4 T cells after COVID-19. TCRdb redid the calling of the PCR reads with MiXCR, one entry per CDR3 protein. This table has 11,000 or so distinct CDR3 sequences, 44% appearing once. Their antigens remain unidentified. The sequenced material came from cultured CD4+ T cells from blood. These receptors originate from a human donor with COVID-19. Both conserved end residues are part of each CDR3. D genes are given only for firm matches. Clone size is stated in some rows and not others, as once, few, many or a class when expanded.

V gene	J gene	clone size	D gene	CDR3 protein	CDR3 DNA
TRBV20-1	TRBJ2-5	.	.	CSVWGEETQYF	TGCAGCGTTTGGGGGGAAGAGACCCAGTACTTC
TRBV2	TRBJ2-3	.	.	CASRLAERNTDTQYF	TGTGCCAGCAGACTAGCTGAAAGAAACACAGATACGCAGTATTTT
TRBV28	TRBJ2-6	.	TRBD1	CASSHRGPGANVLTF	TGTGCCAGCAGTCATAGGGGGCCTGGGGCCAACGTCCTGACTTTC
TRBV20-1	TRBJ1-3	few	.	CSAARAKGGNTIYF	TGCAGTGCTGCCCGGGCCAAGGGAGGAAACACCATATATTTT
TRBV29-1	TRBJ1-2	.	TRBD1	CSVSRQGVTNYGYTF	TGCAGCGTTTCGCGACAGGGGGTAACTAACTATGGCTACACCTTC
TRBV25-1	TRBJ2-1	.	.	CASSDTGRFYNEQFF	TGTGCCAGCAGTGATACGGGGCGGTTCTACAATGAGCAGTTCTTC
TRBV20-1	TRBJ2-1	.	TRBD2	CSASALGGASYNEQFF	TGCAGTGCTAGCGCACTCGGGGGGGCCTCCTACAATGAGCAGTTCTTC
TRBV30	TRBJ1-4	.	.	CAWSVSTFGKPFF	TGTGCCTGGAGTGTATCGACTTTTGGAAAACCGTTTTTT
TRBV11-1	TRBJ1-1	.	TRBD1	CASSLRTGVSFF	TGTGCCAGCAGCTTACGGACAGGGGTATCTTTCTTT
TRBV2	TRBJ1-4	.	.	CAGGAGTNEKLFF	TGTGCCGGGGGCGCTGGAACTAATGAAAAACTGTTTTTT
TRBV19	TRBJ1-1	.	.	CATDLGASGTEAFF	TGTGCCACCGACCTAGGGGCGAGTGGCACTGAAGCTTTCTTT
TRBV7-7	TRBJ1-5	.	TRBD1	CASSLDRGNQPQHF	TGTGCTAGCAGCTTGGACAGGGGAAATCAGCCCCAGCATTTT
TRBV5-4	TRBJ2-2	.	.	CASSPDLNTGELFF	TGTGCCAGCAGTCCAGACTTGAACACCGGGGAGCTGTTTTTT
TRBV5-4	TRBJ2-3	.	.	CASSLGDQAGTQYF	TGTGCCAGCAGCTTGGGGGACCAAGCCGGCACGCAGTATTTT
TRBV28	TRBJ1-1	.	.	CASTPPRGNTEAFF	TGTGCCAGCACCCCCCCCCGGGGGAACACTGAAGCTTTCTTT
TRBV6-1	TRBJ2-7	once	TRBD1	CASSGRTGAGEQYF	TGTGCCAGCAGTGGCCGCACAGGGGCTGGTGAGCAGTACTTC
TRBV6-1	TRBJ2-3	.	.	CASSSQDTGTDTQYF	TGTGCCAGCAGCAGCCAGGACACGGGGACAGATACGCAGTATTTT
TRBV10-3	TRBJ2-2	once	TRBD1	CAIRPSPGQGALGELFF	TGTGCCATCCGACCATCCCCGGGACAGGGGGCATTGGGGGAGCTGTTTTTT
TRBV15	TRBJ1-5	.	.	CATSREQAKISPQHF	TGTGCCACCAGCAGGGAACAGGCAAAGATCTCGCCCCAGCATTTT
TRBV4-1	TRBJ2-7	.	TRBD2	CASSQGAGGTYEQYF	TGCGCCAGCAGCCAGGGAGCGGGGGGCACCTACGAGCAGTACTTC
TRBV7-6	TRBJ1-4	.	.	CASSFKGWSEKLFF	TGTGCCAGCAGTTTTAAGGGTTGGAGTGAAAAACTGTTTTTT
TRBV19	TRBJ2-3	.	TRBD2	CTSSGAAGGFTDTQYF	TGTACCAGTAGTGGGGCAGCGGGGGGGTTTACAGATACGCAGTATTTT
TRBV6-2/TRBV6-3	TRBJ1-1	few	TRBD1	CASSYAQGVSGRTEAFF	TGTGCCAGCAGTTACGCCCAGGGGGTAAGCGGTCGGACTGAAGCTTTCTTT
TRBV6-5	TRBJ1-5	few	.	CASSYGGLNQPQHF	TGTGCCAGCAGTTATGGGGGGCTCAATCAGCCCCAGCATTTT
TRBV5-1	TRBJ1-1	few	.	CASRPSTGNTEAFF	TGCGCCAGCCGCCCCTCGACAGGGAACACTGAAGCTTTCTTT
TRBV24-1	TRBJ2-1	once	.	CATSDPRAAPNEQFF	TGTGCCACCAGTGACCCACGGGCCGCCCCCAATGAGCAGTTCTTC
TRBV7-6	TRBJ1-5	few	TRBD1	CASSPDRNSNQPQHF	TGTGCCAGCAGCCCGGACAGGAATAGCAATCAGCCCCAGCATTTT
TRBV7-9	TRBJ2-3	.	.	CASSLASDTQYF	TGTGCCAGCAGCTTAGCGTCCGATACGCAGTATTTT
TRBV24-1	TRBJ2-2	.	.	CATSDLGSGREKELFF	TGTGCCACCAGTGATTTGGGATCGGGAAGGGAGAAGGAGCTGTTTTTT
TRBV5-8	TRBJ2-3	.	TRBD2	CASTPRGGAGDTQYF	TGTGCCAGCACTCCGCGGGGGGGCGCTGGAGATACGCAGTATTTT